Ten or more counts support the clone carrying this TCR beta chain. The antigen is not known. Time point specified: sample taken at primary tumor resection. The approximately 69 donors had untreated early-stage non-small cell lung cancer. The data originate from a study of spatial heterogeneity in lung cancer. Looking at the study overall: A T cell module score from matched bulk RNA-seq correlated strongly with TCR transcript counts in tumor regions. Whole-study results and caveats: There was tracking of ubiquitous and regional nonsynonymous mutations by the respective counts of ubiquitous and regional expanded TCRs. In tumors, expanded intratumoral alpha and beta TCR counts tracked mutation counts.

Each CDR3 protein gets one entry after TCRdb re-called the 5' RACE reads with MiXCR. The table lists approximately 18,000 distinct CDR3 sequences, under 7% of them singletons, with 9% to 12% in the top ten. The sequence came from a female donor with early-stage non-small cell lung cancer. This specimen consisted of lung tumor tissue, obtained at surgery.

The CDR3 region has the DNA TGCAGTGGATTAGCGGGAGTTGGGTACAATGAGCAGTTCTTC. Translating gives CSGLAGVGYNEQFF. This rearrangement joins TRBV20-1 to TRBJ2-1, with TRBD2 matching 9 bases. The ends lost 7 bases at V and 4 bases at J; junction bases unmatched: 8. Germline loops: CDR1 DFQATT, CDR2 SNEGSKA (reference sequence). The CDR3 extends over 14 amino acids.